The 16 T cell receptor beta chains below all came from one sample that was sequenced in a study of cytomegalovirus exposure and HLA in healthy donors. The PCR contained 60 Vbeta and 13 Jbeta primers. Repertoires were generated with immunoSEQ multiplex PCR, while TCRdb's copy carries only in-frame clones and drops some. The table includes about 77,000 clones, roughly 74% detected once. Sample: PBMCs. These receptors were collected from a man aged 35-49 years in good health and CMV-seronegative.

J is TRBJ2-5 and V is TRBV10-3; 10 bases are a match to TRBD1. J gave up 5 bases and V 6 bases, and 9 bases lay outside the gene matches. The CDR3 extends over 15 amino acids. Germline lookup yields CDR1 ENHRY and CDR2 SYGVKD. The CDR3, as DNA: TGTGCCATCAGCCTCGGACAGGGGGGAGGTGAGACCCAGTACTTC. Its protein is CAISLGQGGGETQYF.

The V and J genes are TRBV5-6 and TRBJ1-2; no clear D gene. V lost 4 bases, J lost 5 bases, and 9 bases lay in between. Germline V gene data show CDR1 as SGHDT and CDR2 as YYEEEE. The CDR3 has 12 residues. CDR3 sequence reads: CASSPSGYGYTF. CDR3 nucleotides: TGTGCCAGCAGCCCTTCGGGTTATGGCTACACCTTC.

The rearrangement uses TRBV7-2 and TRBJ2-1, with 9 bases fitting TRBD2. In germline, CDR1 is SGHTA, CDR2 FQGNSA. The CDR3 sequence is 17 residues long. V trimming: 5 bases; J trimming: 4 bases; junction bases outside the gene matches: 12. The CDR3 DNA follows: TGTGCCAGCAGCCCCTTCGGGTCCACTAGCGGGTACAATGAGCAGTTCTTC. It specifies CASSPFGSTSGYNEQFF.

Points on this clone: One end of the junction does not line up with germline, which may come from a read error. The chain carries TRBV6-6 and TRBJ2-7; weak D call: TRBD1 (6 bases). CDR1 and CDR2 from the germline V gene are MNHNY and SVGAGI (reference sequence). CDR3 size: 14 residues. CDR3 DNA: TGTGCCAGCAGCCCCTGGACAGTAACCTACGAGCAGTGCTTC. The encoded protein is CASSPWTVTYEQCF.

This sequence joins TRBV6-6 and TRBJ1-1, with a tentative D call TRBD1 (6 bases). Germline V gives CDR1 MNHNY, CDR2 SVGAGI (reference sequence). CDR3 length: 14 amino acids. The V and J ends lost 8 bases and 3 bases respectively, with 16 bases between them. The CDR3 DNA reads TGTGCCAGCTTGGGATCGTCAGGGGACACTGAAGCTTTCTTT. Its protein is CASLGSSGDTEAFF.

CDR3 amino acids: CASRQGLTGEQYF. The CDR3 coding sequence is TGTGCCAGCAGACAAGGGTTAACAGGCGAGCAGTACTTC. The chain carries TRBV27 and TRBJ2-5; D possibly corresponds to TRBD1 (5 bases). Matching the DNA end better, TRBJ2-7 makes the J call doubtful. The CDR3 runs 13 residues. CDR1 is MNHEY and CDR2 is SMNVEV in the germline V gene (reference sequence).

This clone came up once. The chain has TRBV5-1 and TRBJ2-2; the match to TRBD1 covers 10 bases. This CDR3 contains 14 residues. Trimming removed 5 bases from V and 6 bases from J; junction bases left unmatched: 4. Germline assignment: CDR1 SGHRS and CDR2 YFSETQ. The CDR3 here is CASRGQGIAGELFF. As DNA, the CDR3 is TGCGCCAGCAGGGGACAGGGGATCGCCGGGGAGCTGTTTTTT.

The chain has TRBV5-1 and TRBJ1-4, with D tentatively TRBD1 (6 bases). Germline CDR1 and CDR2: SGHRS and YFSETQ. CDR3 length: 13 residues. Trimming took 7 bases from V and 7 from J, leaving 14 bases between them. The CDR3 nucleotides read TGCGCCAGCGGGGCGGGGGGCCCTGAAAAACTGTTTTTT. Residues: CASGAGGPEKLFF.

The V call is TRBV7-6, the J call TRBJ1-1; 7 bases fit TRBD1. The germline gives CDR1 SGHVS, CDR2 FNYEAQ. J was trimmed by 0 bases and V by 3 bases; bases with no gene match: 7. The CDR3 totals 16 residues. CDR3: CASSLDWTGMNTEAFF. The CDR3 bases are TGTGCCAGCAGCTTGGACTGGACAGGAATGAACACTGAAGCTTTCTTT.

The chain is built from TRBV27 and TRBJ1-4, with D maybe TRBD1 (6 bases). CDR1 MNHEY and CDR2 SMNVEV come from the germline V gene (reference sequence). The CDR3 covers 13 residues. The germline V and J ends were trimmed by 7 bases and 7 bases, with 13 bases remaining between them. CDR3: CASTTGYSEKLFF. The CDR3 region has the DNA TGTGCCAGCACCACAGGGTACAGTGAAAAACTGTTTTTT. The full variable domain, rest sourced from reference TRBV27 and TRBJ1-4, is EAQVTQNPRYLITVTGKKLTVTCSQNMNHEYMSWYRQDPGLGLRQIYYSMNVEVTDKGDVPEGYKVSRKEKRNFPLILESPSPNQTSLYFCASTTGYSEKLFFGSGTQLSVL.

CDR3 in DNA: TGTGCCAGCAGCCGACAAACAGGGGGCTCGGAGACCCAGTACTTC. It codes for CASSRQTGGSETQYF. V and J are TRBV5-6 and TRBJ2-5; 9 nucleotides align to TRBD1. The CDR3 consists of 15 residues. Germline CDR1 SGHDT, CDR2 YYEEEE. The V gene end was trimmed by 4 bases and the J gene end by 5 bases; junction bases not matched to a gene: 9.

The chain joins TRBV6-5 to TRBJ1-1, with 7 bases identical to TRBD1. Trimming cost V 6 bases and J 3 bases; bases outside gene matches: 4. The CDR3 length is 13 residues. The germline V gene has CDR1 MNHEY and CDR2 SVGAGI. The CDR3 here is CASSQGGDTEAFF. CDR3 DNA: TGTGCCAGCAGCCAGGGGGGAGACACTGAAGCTTTCTTT.

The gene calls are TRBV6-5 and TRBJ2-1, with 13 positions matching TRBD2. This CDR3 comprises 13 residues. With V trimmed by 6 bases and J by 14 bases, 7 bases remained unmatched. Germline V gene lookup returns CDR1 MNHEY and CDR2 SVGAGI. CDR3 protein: CASRRTSGGPEFF. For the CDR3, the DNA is TGTGCCAGCAGGCGGACTAGCGGGGGCCCCGAGTTCTTC.

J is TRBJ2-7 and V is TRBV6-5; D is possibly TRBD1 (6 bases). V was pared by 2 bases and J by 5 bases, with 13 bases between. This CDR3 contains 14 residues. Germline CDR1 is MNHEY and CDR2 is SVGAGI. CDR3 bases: TGTGCCAGCAGTTACGCAGGGAACAGGGACGAGCAGTACTTC. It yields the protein CASSYAGNRDEQYF.

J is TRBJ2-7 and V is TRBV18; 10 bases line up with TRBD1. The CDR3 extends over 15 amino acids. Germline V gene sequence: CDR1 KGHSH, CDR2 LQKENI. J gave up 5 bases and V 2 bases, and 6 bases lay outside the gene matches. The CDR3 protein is CASSPYRDRGHEQYF. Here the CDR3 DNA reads TGTGCCAGCTCACCATACCGGGACAGGGGCCACGAGCAGTACTTC.

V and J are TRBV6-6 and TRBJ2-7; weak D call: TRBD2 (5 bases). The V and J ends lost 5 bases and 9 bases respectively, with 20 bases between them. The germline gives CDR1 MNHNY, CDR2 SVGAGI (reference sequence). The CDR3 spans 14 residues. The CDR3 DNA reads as TGTGCCAGCAGTGGAGACGCGACCTACGAGGGGCAGTACTTC. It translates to CASSGDATYEGQYF.